This entry is about one TCR beta chain. Its specificity is unknown. Unmatched junction bases numbered 5, after V lost 3 bases and J lost 2 bases. Germline lookup yields CDR1 LGHNA and CDR2 YSLEER. The CDR3 covers 16 residues. The PCR used 60 Vbeta and 13 Jbeta primers. TCRdb's table, derived via immunoSEQ multiplex PCR, lists solely in-frame clones and lacks some. Here the sample spans roughly 180,000 clones, approximately 88% being singletons. The data were taken from a study of cytomegalovirus exposure and HLA in healthy donors. About the research overall: Of 300 to 450 genotyped donors, 81% clustered with self-reported Caucasian donors. The study, taken as a whole, reports: Relative to the roughly 700-donor mean, N-insertions were reportedly fewer in an Asian-associated ancestry cluster in a later analysis.

This chain connects TRBV4-3 to TRBJ2-5; TRBD1 matches at 11 bases. Sequencing was performed on PBMCs. The source of this sequence is a boy aged 2 to 10 in good health and CMV-seronegative. CDR3 sequence reads: CASSQDRGRGQETQYF. The CDR3 DNA is TGCGCCAGCAGCCAGGACAGGGGGCGCGGACAAGAGACCCAGTACTTC.